This T cell receptor beta chain comes out of a study of T cell clonotyping in hematopoietic cell transplantation. Broader study findings: After transplant, recipient diversity fell while pathologically expanded clonotypes grew through day 180. Higher Inverse Simpson Index values in graft donor and pretransplant recipient predicted broader posttransplant TCR diversity.

In its sample, this clone is medium-sized (0.01 to 0.1%). The target antigen is unknown. This table comes from immunoSEQ multiplex PCR, and its TCRdb copy is limited to in-frame clones, with some not included. The sample comprises 7,500 to 8,500 clones, under 70% of which are singletons, and 20% to 25% rests with the top ten. V was cut by 2 bases and J by 3 bases, with 9 bases left in between. Germline CDR1 is SGHNT and CDR2 is YENEEA. The CDR3 length is 14 residues. This receptor was obtained from a male patient between 55 and 70 years old who had an allogeneic stem cell transplant from an unrelated donor, so the T cells may come from the graft donor. Some clones in this sample may be carry-over from other donors' samples. V usage is TRBV11-3 and J usage is TRBJ2-3, with D unclear. Material: peripheral blood mononuclear cells, obtained 100 days after allogeneic stem cell transplant. CDR3 DNA: TGTGCCAGCAGCTTAAATCAGTTGACAGATACGCAGTATTTT. Translation gives CASSLNQLTDTQYF.